This record covers a single T cell receptor beta chain. The length of the CDR3 is 15 residues. Germline V gene lookup returns CDR1 SGHTA and CDR2 FQGTGA. Trimming cost V 5 bases and J 6 bases; bases outside gene matches: 7. Under the authors' procedure: Researchers report that nucleated cell counts were estimated from reference gene primer amplification. Repertoires were generated with immunoSEQ multiplex PCR, while TCRdb's copy carries only in-frame clones and drops some. V and J calls and clone size are those listed in that table; D and trimming were worked out from the DNA. Of roughly 150,000 clones in the sample, about 87% were seen once. The data were obtained in a study of blood T cell repertoires in COVID-19.

The specimen sequenced was peripheral blood. This sequence joins TRBV7-3 and TRBJ2-2; 9 positions agree with TRBD1. This clonotype originated in a woman older than 75 with COVID-19, enrolled during active disease. CDR3 DNA: TGTGCCAGCAGCCGAGGACAGGGGACCTCCGGGGAGCTGTTTTTT. As protein: CASSRGQGTSGELFF.